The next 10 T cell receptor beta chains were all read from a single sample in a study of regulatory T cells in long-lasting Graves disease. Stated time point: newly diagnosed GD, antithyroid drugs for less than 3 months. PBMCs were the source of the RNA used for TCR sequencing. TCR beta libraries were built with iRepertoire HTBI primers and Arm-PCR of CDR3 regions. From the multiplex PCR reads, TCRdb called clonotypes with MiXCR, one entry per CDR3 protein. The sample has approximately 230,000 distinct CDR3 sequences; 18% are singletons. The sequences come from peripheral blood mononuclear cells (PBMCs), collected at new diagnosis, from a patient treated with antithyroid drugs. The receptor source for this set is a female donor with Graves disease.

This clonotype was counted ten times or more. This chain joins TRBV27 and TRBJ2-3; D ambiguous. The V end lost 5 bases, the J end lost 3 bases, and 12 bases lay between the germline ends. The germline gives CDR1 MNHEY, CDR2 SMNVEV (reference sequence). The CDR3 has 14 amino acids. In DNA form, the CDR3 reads TGTGCCAGCAGTATTCGACATCCTACAGATACGCAGTATTTT. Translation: CASSIRHPTDTQYF.

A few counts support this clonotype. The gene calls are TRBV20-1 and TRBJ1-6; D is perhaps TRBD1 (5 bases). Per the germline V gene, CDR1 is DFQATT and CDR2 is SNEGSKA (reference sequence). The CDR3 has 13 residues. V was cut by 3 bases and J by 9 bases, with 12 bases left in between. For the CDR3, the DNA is TGCAGTGCTAGTCCGGGGGTAGGTTCACCCCTCCACTTT. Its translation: CSASPGVGSPLHF.

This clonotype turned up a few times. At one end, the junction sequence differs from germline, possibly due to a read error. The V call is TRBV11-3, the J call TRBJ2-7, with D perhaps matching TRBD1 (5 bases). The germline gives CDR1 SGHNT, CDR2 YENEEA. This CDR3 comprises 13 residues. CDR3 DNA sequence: TGCGCCAGCAGTCAGGGCAGCTCCTACGAGCAGTACTTC. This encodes CASSQGSSYEQYF.

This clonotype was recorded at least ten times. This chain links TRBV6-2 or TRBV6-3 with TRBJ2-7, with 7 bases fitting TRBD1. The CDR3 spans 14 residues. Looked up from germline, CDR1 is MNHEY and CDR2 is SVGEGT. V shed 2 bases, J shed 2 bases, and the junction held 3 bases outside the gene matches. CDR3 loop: CASSYGQVAYEQYF. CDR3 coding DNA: TGTGCCAGCAGTTACGGACAGGTTGCCTACGAGCAGTACTTC.

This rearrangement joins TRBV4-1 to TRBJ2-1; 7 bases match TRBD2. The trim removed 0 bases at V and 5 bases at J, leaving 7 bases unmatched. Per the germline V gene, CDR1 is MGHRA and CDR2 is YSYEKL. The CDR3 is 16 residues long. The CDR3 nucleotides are TGCGCCAGCAGCCAAGATGGGGGGAGGGCCAACAATGAGCAGTTCTTC. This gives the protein CASSQDGGRANNEQFF.

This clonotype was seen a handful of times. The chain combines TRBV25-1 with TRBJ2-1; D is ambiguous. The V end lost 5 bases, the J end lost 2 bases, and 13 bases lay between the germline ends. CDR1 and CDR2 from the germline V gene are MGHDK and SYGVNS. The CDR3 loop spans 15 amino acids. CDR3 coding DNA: TGTGCCAGCAGTTCTTTCGTGGTTACCTACAATGAGCAGTTCTTC. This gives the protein CASSSFVVTYNEQFF.

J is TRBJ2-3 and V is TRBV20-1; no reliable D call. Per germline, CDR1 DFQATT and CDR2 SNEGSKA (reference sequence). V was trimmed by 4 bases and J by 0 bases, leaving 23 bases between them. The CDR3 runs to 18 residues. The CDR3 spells CSAISAKGRSRSTDTQYF. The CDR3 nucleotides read TGCAGTGCTATATCGGCGAAGGGCCGATCCAGAAGCACAGATACGCAGTATTTT.

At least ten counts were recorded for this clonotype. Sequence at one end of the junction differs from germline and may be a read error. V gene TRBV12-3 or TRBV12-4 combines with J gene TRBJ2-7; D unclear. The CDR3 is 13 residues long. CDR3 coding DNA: TGTGCCAGCAGCTTAGAAGGGTCCTACGAGCAGTACTTC. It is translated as CASSLEGSYEQYF.

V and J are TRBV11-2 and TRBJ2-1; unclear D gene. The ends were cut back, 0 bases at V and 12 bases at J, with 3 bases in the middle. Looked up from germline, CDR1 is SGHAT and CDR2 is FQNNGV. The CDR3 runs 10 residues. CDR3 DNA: TGTGCCAGCAGCTTAGATCGGCAGTTCTTC. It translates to CASSLDRQFF. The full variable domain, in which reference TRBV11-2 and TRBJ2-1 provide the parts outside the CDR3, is EAGVAQSPRYKIIEKRQSVAFWCNPISGHATLYWYQQILGQGPKLLIQFQNNGVVDDSQLPKDRFSAERLKGVDSTLKIQPAKLEDSAVYLCASSLDRQFFGPGTRLTVL.

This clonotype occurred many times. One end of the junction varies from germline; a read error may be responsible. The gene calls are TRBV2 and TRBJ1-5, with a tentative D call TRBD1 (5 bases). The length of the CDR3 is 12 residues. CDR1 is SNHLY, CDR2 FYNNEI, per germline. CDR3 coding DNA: TGTGCCAGCAGTCGGGACTATCAGCCCCGGCATTTT. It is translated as CASSRDYQPRHF. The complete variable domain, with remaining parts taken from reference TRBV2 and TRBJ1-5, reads EPEVTQTPSHQVTQMGQEVILRCVPISNHLYFYWYRQILGQKVEFLVSFYNNEISEKSEIFDDQFSVERPDGSNFTLKIRSTKLEDSAMYFCASSRDYQPRHFGDGTRLSIL.